These T cell receptor beta chains were read from a single sample in a study of blood T cell repertoires in COVID-19. Generated by immunoSEQ multiplex PCR, the TCRdb table keeps only in-frame clones and is missing some. This repertoire shows about 190,000 clones, about 83% found once; its top ten account for around 3.1%. Sequencing input: PBMCs or T cells enriched from blood (not recorded which). The receptors originated from a woman between 25 and 40 years old who had been exposed to COVID-19. Each CDR3 is given with its conserved first and last residue. D genes are given only for firm matches. Only part of the rows carry a size: once, few, many, or a class if the clone is expanded.

v_call: TRBV27; d_call: TRBD1; j_call: TRBJ2-7; clone_size: NA; cdr3_aa: CASKQGGLSFEQYF; cdr3_nt: TGTGCCAGCAAACAGGGGGGCCTCTCGTTTGAGCAGTACTTC
v_call: TRBV10-1; d_call: NA; j_call: TRBJ2-1; clone_size: NA; cdr3_aa: CASSESGLNEQFF; cdr3_nt: TGCGCCAGCAGTGAGTCTGGACTCAATGAGCAGTTCTTC
v_call: TRBV7-8; d_call: TRBD1; j_call: TRBJ2-7; clone_size: NA; cdr3_aa: CASSLAQSGTGVSYEQYF; cdr3_nt: TGTGCCAGCAGCTTAGCCCAGAGTGGGACAGGCGTCTCCTACGAGCAGTACTTC
v_call: TRBV19; d_call: NA; j_call: TRBJ2-7; clone_size: NA; cdr3_aa: CASSRDRNYEQYF; cdr3_nt: TGTGCCAGTAGTAGAGACCGTAACTACGAGCAGTACTTC
v_call: TRBV2; d_call: TRBD1; j_call: TRBJ1-1; clone_size: NA; cdr3_aa: CASSQGQGAGTEAFF; cdr3_nt: TGTGCCAGCAGTCAGGGCCAGGGGGCAGGCACTGAAGCTTTCTTT
v_call: TRBV5-8; d_call: TRBD1; j_call: TRBJ2-6; clone_size: NA; cdr3_aa: CASVQPGQTYSGANVLTF; cdr3_nt: TGTGCCAGCGTACAACCGGGACAGACGTACTCTGGGGCCAACGTCCTGACTTTC
v_call: TRBV4-3; d_call: TRBD1; j_call: TRBJ2-5; clone_size: few; cdr3_aa: CASSQDTGGSGETQYF; cdr3_nt: TGCGCCAGCAGCCAAGATACAGGGGGCTCGGGAGAGACCCAGTACTTC
v_call: TRBV15; d_call: NA; j_call: TRBJ1-1; clone_size: once; cdr3_aa: CATSRDTGRWDTEAFF; cdr3_nt: TGTGCCACCAGCAGAGATACTGGGCGATGGGACACTGAAGCTTTCTTT
v_call: TRBV20-1; d_call: TRBD1; j_call: TRBJ1-1; clone_size: NA; cdr3_aa: CSASPIDRERTEAFF; cdr3_nt: TGCAGTGCTAGTCCAATAGACAGGGAACGCACTGAAGCTTTCTTT
v_call: TRBV5-1; d_call: NA; j_call: TRBJ1-4; clone_size: NA; cdr3_aa: CASSLGQFATNEKLFF; cdr3_nt: TGCGCCAGCAGCCTCGGACAGTTCGCAACTAATGAAAAACTGTTTTTT
v_call: TRBV10-1; d_call: TRBD1; j_call: TRBJ1-1; clone_size: once; cdr3_aa: CASSAFGQGFPEAFF; cdr3_nt: TGCGCCAGCAGTGCCTTCGGACAGGGGTTCCCTGAAGCTTTCTTT
v_call: TRBV18; d_call: TRBD1; j_call: TRBJ1-3; clone_size: NA; cdr3_aa: CASSPTGANSGNTIYF; cdr3_nt: TGTGCCAGCTCACCGACAGGGGCGAACTCTGGAAACACCATATATTTT
v_call: TRBV9; d_call: NA; j_call: TRBJ2-3; clone_size: NA; cdr3_aa: CASSIQGGGSTDTQYF; cdr3_nt: TGTGCCAGCAGCATACAGGGTGGGGGTTCCACAGATACGCAGTATTTT
v_call: TRBV3-1/TRBV3-2; d_call: TRBD1; j_call: TRBJ1-6; clone_size: NA; cdr3_aa: CASSQEPTGELYNSPLHF; cdr3_nt: TGTGCCAGCAGCCAAGAACCGACAGGGGAACTATATAATTCACCCCTCCACTTT
v_call: TRBV27; d_call: TRBD1; j_call: TRBJ1-4; clone_size: NA; cdr3_aa: CASSLTMFETGNEKLFF; cdr3_nt: TGTGCCAGCAGTTTGACTATGTTTGAGACAGGGAATGAAAAACTGTTTTTT
v_call: TRBV21-1; d_call: NA; j_call: TRBJ2-1; clone_size: NA; cdr3_aa: CASSKTRDRHSYNEQFF; cdr3_nt: TGTGCCAGCAGCAAGACTCGGGACAGGCACTCCTACAATGAGCAGTTCTTC
v_call: TRBV7-2; d_call: NA; j_call: TRBJ2-7; clone_size: NA; cdr3_aa: CASSLIPVGEQYF; cdr3_nt: TGTGCCAGCAGTCTCATCCCGGTTGGCGAGCAGTACTTC
v_call: TRBV4-1; d_call: NA; j_call: TRBJ1-5; clone_size: NA; cdr3_aa: CASSQVDPGNQPQHF; cdr3_nt: TGCGCCAGCAGCCAAGTAGATCCAGGGAATCAGCCCCAGCATTTT
v_call: TRBV9; d_call: NA; j_call: TRBJ1-4; clone_size: NA; cdr3_aa: CASSPPGGLESEKLFF; cdr3_nt: TGTGCCAGCAGCCCTCCGGGGGGGCTGGAGAGTGAAAAACTGTTTTTT
v_call: TRBV5-1; d_call: NA; j_call: TRBJ1-1; clone_size: NA; cdr3_aa: CASSLIPQINTEAFF; cdr3_nt: TGCGCCAGCAGCTTGATACCCCAGATTAACACTGAAGCTTTCTTT
v_call: TRBV7-9; d_call: TRBD2; j_call: TRBJ2-3; clone_size: NA; cdr3_aa: CASSLPAGGQDTQYF; cdr3_nt: TGTGCCAGCAGCTTACCAGCGGGGGGGCAAGATACGCAGTATTTT
v_call: TRBV30; d_call: NA; j_call: TRBJ2-1; clone_size: NA; cdr3_aa: CAWSVSRGTEQFF; cdr3_nt: TGTGCCTGGAGTGTAAGTAGGGGAACTGAGCAGTTCTTC
v_call: TRBV19; d_call: TRBD2; j_call: TRBJ2-6; clone_size: NA; cdr3_aa: CASSPSGAFSGANVLTF; cdr3_nt: TGTGCCAGTAGTCCTAGCGGGGCCTTCTCTGGGGCCAACGTCCTGACTTTC
v_call: TRBV27; d_call: NA; j_call: TRBJ1-4; clone_size: NA; cdr3_aa: CASSVGGSYPNEKLFF; cdr3_nt: TGTGCCAGCAGTGTTGGGGGGAGTTACCCCAATGAAAAACTGTTTTTT
v_call: TRBV7-2; d_call: NA; j_call: TRBJ2-1; clone_size: NA; cdr3_aa: CASSLVWRGPYNEQFF; cdr3_nt: TGTGCCAGCAGCTTAGTGTGGCGGGGCCCGTACAATGAGCAGTTCTTC
v_call: TRBV27; d_call: TRBD2; j_call: TRBJ2-7; clone_size: NA; cdr3_aa: CASSLVAGARGQYF; cdr3_nt: TGTGCCAGCAGTTTAGTAGCGGGGGCCCGTGGGCAGTACTTC
v_call: TRBV10-1; d_call: TRBD2; j_call: TRBJ2-2; clone_size: NA; cdr3_aa: CASSDTGGTGELFF; cdr3_nt: TGCGCCAGCAGTGACACCGGGGGGACCGGGGAGCTGTTTTTT
v_call: TRBV7-9; d_call: NA; j_call: TRBJ1-2; clone_size: NA; cdr3_aa: CASSPGGGQRYGYTF; cdr3_nt: TGTGCCAGCAGCCCCGGGGGGGGGCAGCGCTATGGCTACACCTTC
v_call: TRBV3-1/TRBV3-2; d_call: NA; j_call: TRBJ1-2; clone_size: NA; cdr3_aa: CASSQDLAYGGYGGYTF; cdr3_nt: TGTGCCAGCAGCCAAGATCTTGCTTACGGAGGGTACGGGGGCTACACCTTC
v_call: TRBV25-1; d_call: NA; j_call: TRBJ2-1; clone_size: NA; cdr3_aa: CASSEFFWEEQFF; cdr3_nt: TGTGCCAGCAGTGAATTTTTCTGGGAGGAGCAGTTCTTC
v_call: TRBV19; d_call: TRBD1; j_call: TRBJ2-7; clone_size: NA; cdr3_aa: CASSTTGGPYYEQYF; cdr3_nt: TGTGCCAGTAGTACGACAGGGGGCCCATACTACGAGCAGTACTTC
v_call: TRBV10-1; d_call: TRBD1; j_call: TRBJ2-7; clone_size: NA; cdr3_aa: CARNRGRTKEQYF; cdr3_nt: TGCGCCAGGAACAGGGGGCGGACGAAAGAGCAGTACTTC
v_call: TRBV5-1; d_call: NA; j_call: TRBJ2-1; clone_size: NA; cdr3_aa: CASSGGTLEQFF; cdr3_nt: TGCGCCAGCAGCGGCGGGACCTTAGAGCAGTTCTTC
v_call: TRBV15; d_call: NA; j_call: TRBJ1-5; clone_size: few; cdr3_aa: CATSRDPQGGQPQHF; cdr3_nt: TGTGCCACCAGCAGAGATCCGCAGGGTGGCCAGCCCCAGCATTTT
v_call: TRBV5-1; d_call: NA; j_call: TRBJ1-5; clone_size: NA; cdr3_aa: CASSPGVTLSNQPQHF; cdr3_nt: TGCGCCAGCAGCCCCGGAGTAACCCTCAGCAATCAGCCCCAGCATTTT
v_call: TRBV18; d_call: NA; j_call: TRBJ2-7; clone_size: NA; cdr3_aa: CASSPGQTSSYEQYF; cdr3_nt: TGTGCCAGCTCACCTGGACAGACCAGCTCCTACGAGCAGTACTTC
v_call: TRBV7-9; d_call: NA; j_call: TRBJ2-5; clone_size: few; cdr3_aa: CASRRAYGSQYF; cdr3_nt: TGTGCCAGCAGGAGGGCGTATGGGTCTCAGTACTTC
v_call: TRBV19; d_call: NA; j_call: TRBJ1-3; clone_size: NA; cdr3_aa: CASSSSGGANTIYF; cdr3_nt: TGTGCCAGTAGTAGCTCGGGGGGGGCTAACACCATATATTTT
v_call: TRBV7-2; d_call: NA; j_call: TRBJ2-1; clone_size: NA; cdr3_aa: CASSQGRGRNEQFF; cdr3_nt: TGTGCCAGCAGCCAGGGCCGGGGGAGAAATGAGCAGTTCTTC
v_call: TRBV7-2; d_call: TRBD1; j_call: TRBJ1-2; clone_size: NA; cdr3_aa: CASSLGQGYGYTF; cdr3_nt: TGTGCCAGCAGCTTAGGACAGGGCTATGGCTACACCTTC
v_call: TRBV29-1; d_call: NA; j_call: TRBJ1-2; clone_size: NA; cdr3_aa: CSVSPGEQGYTF; cdr3_nt: TGCAGCGTTAGTCCGGGGGAACAAGGCTACACCTTC
v_call: TRBV27; d_call: NA; j_call: TRBJ1-2; clone_size: NA; cdr3_aa: CASSDRGFNGYTF; cdr3_nt: TGTGCCAGCAGTGATAGGGGCTTCAATGGCTACACCTTC
v_call: TRBV5-4; d_call: TRBD1; j_call: TRBJ2-4; clone_size: few; cdr3_aa: CASSLDRGAKNIQYF; cdr3_nt: TGTGCCAGCAGCTTGGACAGGGGAGCCAAAAACATTCAGTACTTC
v_call: TRBV6-5; d_call: TRBD1; j_call: TRBJ1-3; clone_size: once; cdr3_aa: CASSTGASSGNTIYF; cdr3_nt: TGTGCCAGCAGTACAGGGGCTTCTTCAGGAAACACCATATATTTT
v_call: TRBV19; d_call: TRBD1; j_call: TRBJ1-5; clone_size: NA; cdr3_aa: CASRDRIYQPQHF; cdr3_nt: TGTGCCAGTAGGGACAGGATTTATCAGCCCCAGCATTTT
v_call: TRBV6-6; d_call: NA; j_call: TRBJ1-4; clone_size: NA; cdr3_aa: CASSYSGSDEVLFF; cdr3_nt: TGTGCCAGCAGTTACTCCGGTTCCGACGAGGTTCTGTTTTTT
v_call: TRBV25-1; d_call: NA; j_call: TRBJ2-5; clone_size: NA; cdr3_aa: CASGRRGETQYF; cdr3_nt: TGTGCCAGCGGCCGAAGAGGAGAGACCCAGTACTTC
v_call: TRBV30; d_call: TRBD2; j_call: TRBJ2-7; clone_size: once; cdr3_aa: CAWSRGGTASSYEQYF; cdr3_nt: TGTGCCTGGAGCCGGGGGGGGACGGCGAGCTCCTACGAGCAGTACTTC
v_call: TRBV4-1; d_call: NA; j_call: TRBJ2-3; clone_size: NA; cdr3_aa: CASSQGSPKVGGASDTQYF; cdr3_nt: TGCGCCAGCAGCCAAGGATCCCCTAAAGTGGGGGGGGCCTCAGATACGCAGTATTTT
v_call: TRBV7-9; d_call: TRBD1; j_call: TRBJ1-5; clone_size: few; cdr3_aa: CASSPGQGGNQPQHF; cdr3_nt: TGTGCCAGCAGCCCCGGACAGGGTGGGAATCAGCCCCAGCATTTT
v_call: TRBV27; d_call: TRBD1; j_call: TRBJ1-5; clone_size: few; cdr3_aa: CASSPDRGDQPQHF; cdr3_nt: TGTGCCAGCAGTCCCGACAGGGGGGATCAGCCCCAGCATTTT
v_call: TRBV10-3; d_call: NA; j_call: TRBJ1-1; clone_size: NA; cdr3_aa: CAIQGEDTEAFF; cdr3_nt: TGTGCCATCCAGGGTGAGGACACTGAAGCTTTCTTT
v_call: TRBV6-2/TRBV6-3; d_call: TRBD1; j_call: TRBJ2-1; clone_size: NA; cdr3_aa: CASSYSAGGQGIFGFYNEQFF; cdr3_nt: TGTGCCAGCAGTTACTCCGCTGGGGGACAGGGGATTTTTGGGTTCTACAATGAGCAGTTCTTC
v_call: TRBV7-6; d_call: TRBD2; j_call: TRBJ2-1; clone_size: NA; cdr3_aa: CASSPRWGRGNEQFF; cdr3_nt: TGTGCCAGCAGCCCCCGATGGGGGAGGGGTAATGAGCAGTTCTTC
v_call: TRBV5-1; d_call: NA; j_call: TRBJ1-4; clone_size: NA; cdr3_aa: CASSNQQGDPRKLFF; cdr3_nt: TGCGCCAGCAGCAACCAACAGGGAGACCCAAGGAAACTGTTTTTT
v_call: TRBV4-1; d_call: NA; j_call: TRBJ1-1; clone_size: NA; cdr3_aa: CASSQEFAVNTEAFF; cdr3_nt: TGCGCCAGCAGCCAAGAATTCGCGGTGAACACTGAAGCTTTCTTT
v_call: TRBV12-3/TRBV12-4; d_call: TRBD1; j_call: TRBJ1-2; clone_size: few; cdr3_aa: CASTEGQLYGYTF; cdr3_nt: TGTGCCAGCACCGAGGGACAGCTCTATGGCTACACCTTC
v_call: TRBV5-4; d_call: NA; j_call: TRBJ2-2; clone_size: NA; cdr3_aa: CASSLVAKGDTGELFF; cdr3_nt: TGTGCCAGCAGCTTGGTGGCCAAGGGGGACACCGGGGAGCTGTTTTTT
v_call: TRBV19; d_call: NA; j_call: TRBJ1-4; clone_size: once; cdr3_aa: CASSPEPLDRKLFF; cdr3_nt: TGTGCCAGTAGCCCCGAACCCCTGGACAGAAAACTGTTTTTT
v_call: TRBV11-2; d_call: NA; j_call: TRBJ2-7; clone_size: NA; cdr3_aa: CASSPWAGRSYEQYF; cdr3_nt: TGTGCCAGCAGCCCGTGGGCGGGACGCTCCTACGAGCAGTACTTC